This TCR beta chain was sequenced in a study of blood T cell repertoires in COVID-19. Looking at the study overall: Sites across the United States, Italy and Spain contributed samples from acute and convalescent COVID-19. In each case, the material was cDNA or gDNA derived from T cells, B-cell-depleted T cells, or PBMCs.

The V end was cut by 7 bases, the J end by 5 bases, with 18 bases between. The CDR3 contains 15 residues. Germline CDR1 LNHDA, CDR2 SQIVND (reference sequence). Original methodology: Quantification of nucleated cells was approximated via reference gene primer amplification. The method was immunoSEQ multiplex PCR; TCRdb's version includes in-frame clones alone and lacks a portion of them. That table supplies the V and J calls and clone size; D and trimming were determined from the DNA. Counted here are under 250,000 clones, around 86% occurring once; the ten biggest clones make up 5.5% to 6.5%. Seattle-derived patients entered the study during active infection and were followed longitudinally.

The sequence derives from a woman aged 80 or older with COVID-19, enrolled during active disease. The chain couples TRBV19 to TRBJ2-1; D is ambiguous. The source material was peripheral blood. The CDR3 DNA reads as TGTGCCAGTACCATAACCGGGTCCCCCAACAATGAGCAGTTCTTC. Protein sequence: CASTITGSPNNEQFF.